These 32 T cell receptor beta chains were sequenced from one sample in a study of blood T cell repertoires in COVID-19. Measured with immunoSEQ multiplex PCR; TCRdb has only the in-frame clones, and not every one. The sample includes under 200,000 clones, over 80% of them seen just once. Sequenced input: peripheral blood. The source is a woman aged 60-75 years with COVID-19, enrolled during active disease.

The chain has TRBV28 and TRBJ1-1; D remains unclear. Germline CDR1 reads MDHEN; CDR2 reads SYDVKM. V was shortened by 6 bases and J by 1 base, with 15 bases between the two germline ends. This CDR3 comprises 15 residues. Here the CDR3 reads CASRSPGEGNTEAFF. The CDR3 DNA is TGTGCCAGCAGGAGTCCTGGGGAGGGGAACACTGAAGCTTTCTTT.

The chain combines TRBV7-3 with TRBJ2-1; 9 nucleotides line up with TRBD2. Trimming took 5 bases from V and 7 from J; bases not matched to a gene: 9. This CDR3 comprises 15 residues. The germline V gene has CDR1 SGHTA and CDR2 FQGTGA. The CDR3 sequence is CASSEGLAIGNEQFF. As DNA, the CDR3 is TGTGCCAGCAGCGAAGGACTAGCGATAGGGAATGAGCAGTTCTTC.

The CDR3 is CATSREWSVRELNEQFF. The CDR3 region has the DNA TGTGCCACCAGCAGAGAATGGAGCGTGCGGGAGCTAAATGAGCAGTTCTTC. The chain is built from TRBV15 and TRBJ2-1, with 7 positions matching TRBD2. Germline V lookup: CDR1 LNHNV, CDR2 YYDKDF (reference sequence). V shed 0 bases and J 7 bases; nucleotides not matched to a gene: 12. The CDR3 loop spans 17 amino acids.

The gene calls are TRBV24-1 and TRBJ2-2; 7 nucleotides align to TRBD1. The CDR3 runs to 16 residues. CDR1 is KGHDR, CDR2 SFDVKD, per germline. V trimming: 3 bases; J trimming: 5 bases; junction bases outside the gene matches: 8. CDR3 region: CATSDERTGATGELFF. The CDR3 DNA reads as TGTGCCACCAGTGATGAGAGAACAGGGGCAACCGGGGAGCTGTTTTTT.

The chain employs TRBV23-1 and TRBJ1-2; no firm D call. TRBV23-1 is marked as an open reading frame, function uncertain. V dropped 0 bases and J dropped 5 bases, with 13 bases sitting between them. The length of the CDR3 is 15 residues. CDR3 residues: CASSQSYPGGYGYTF. The CDR3 DNA is TGCGCCAGCAGTCAATCGTATCCGGGTGGTTATGGCTACACCTTC.

The J gene is TRBJ1-2, the V gene TRBV5-6; tentatively, D is TRBD1 (5 bases). The V gene's germline CDR1 is SGHDT and CDR2 YYEEEE. The CDR3 is 15 residues long. The ends were cut back, 3 bases at V and 2 bases at J, with 14 bases in the middle. As DNA, the CDR3 is TGTGCCAGCAGCTCTTCGGCAGGGAGGAACTATGGCTACACCTTC. It encodes CASSSSAGRNYGYTF.

The chain joins TRBV7-9 to TRBJ1-1; TRBD1 matches at 7 bases. V dropped 5 bases and J dropped 7; count of bases not matched to a gene: 7. Germline-derived CDR1 and CDR2 are SEHNR and FQNEAQ (reference sequence). This CDR3 region has 13 residues. The chain's CDR3 is CASSPGQWVEAFF. The CDR3 region has the DNA TGTGCCAGCAGCCCGGGACAGTGGGTTGAAGCTTTCTTT.

The chain uses TRBV7-2 and TRBJ2-2; 7 bases line up with TRBD2. Germline values: CDR1 SGHTA, CDR2 FQGNSA. CDR3 length equals 15 residues. The V gene end was trimmed by 6 bases and the J gene end by 6 bases; junction bases not matched to a gene: 10. CDR3 nucleotides: TGTGCCAGCAGTCAAACGGGGAGGGCCGCCGGGGAGCTGTTTTTT. Amino acid sequence: CASSQTGRAAGELFF.

V is TRBV15 and J is TRBJ2-5; the D gene is possibly TRBD2 (6 bases). Germline V gene data show CDR1 as LNHNV and CDR2 as YYDKDF (reference sequence). CDR3 length equals 13 residues. The V gene lost 1 base and the J gene lost 5 bases, with 8 bases spanning the gap. CDR3: CATSRAGDETQYF. The CDR3 DNA reads as TGTGCCACCAGCAGAGCGGGGGACGAGACCCAGTACTTC.

As regards this clone: In the same sample, other DNA sequences code for this CDR3. This sequence joins TRBV29-1 and TRBJ1-1; TRBD1 is a possible D gene (6 bases). The CDR3 totals 11 residues. Germline V gene data show CDR1 as SQVTM and CDR2 as ANQGSEA. Between the trimmed V and J ends, which lost 3 bases and 5 bases, there was a span of 7 bases. The CDR3 region has the DNA TGCAGCGTTGACAGGGGAACTGAAGCTTTCTTT. It specifies CSVDRGTEAFF.

V usage is TRBV28 and J usage is TRBJ2-7, with no clear D. This CDR3 has 12 amino acids. Germline V gives CDR1 MDHEN, CDR2 SYDVKM. Deletions cut 6 bases from V and 3 bases from J, with 9 bases between. The CDR3 DNA reads TGTGCCAGCAGGGGCACAAGCTACGAGCAGTACGTC. It is translated as CASRGTSYEQYV.

The CDR3 region has the DNA TGTGCCAGCAGCCAAGATCGGGACAGGGCGGGTTCCTATGAGCAGTTCTTC. This codes for CASSQDRDRAGSYEQFF. The V and J genes are TRBV3-1 (or the pseudogene TRBV3-2) and TRBJ2-1; 9 positions match TRBD1. Germline V gives CDR1 LGHDT, CDR2 YNNKEL (reference sequence). V shed 0 bases and J 8 bases; nucleotides not matched to a gene: 11. This CDR3 is built from 17 residues.

The chain is built from TRBV21-1 and TRBJ2-1; the table assigns TRBD2, which was not confirmed against the DNA. TRBV21-1 is designated a pseudogene. The CDR3 totals 16 residues. Here the CDR3 DNA reads TGTGCCAGCAGCAAGTCCACTCTCCACGTCTACAATGAGCAGTTCTTC. As protein: CASSKSTLHVYNEQFF.

The rearrangement uses TRBV7-2 and TRBJ1-6; possible D gene TRBD1, 5 bases. Germline CDR1 is SGHTA and CDR2 is FQGNSA. The germline V and J ends were trimmed by 6 bases and 9 bases, with 15 bases remaining between them. The CDR3 covers 14 residues. The CDR3 bases are TGTGCCAGCAGGTCCAGGGCATCAGTTTCACCCCTCCACTTT. Its translation is CASRSRASVSPLHF.

This clone has at least ten counts. The chain employs TRBV5-4 and TRBJ2-3, with D perhaps TRBD2 (6 bases). Germline CDR1 SGHNT, CDR2 YYREEE (reference sequence). There are 15 residues in the CDR3. Trimming shortened V by 3 bases and J by 1 base, and 12 bases separated the two germline ends. In nucleotides, the CDR3 is TGTGCCAGCAGCTCTAGCGTCTCGGGCACAGATACGCAGTATTTT. Its translation is CASSSSVSGTDTQYF.

The chain couples TRBV29-1 to TRBJ1-5; 9 bases map to TRBD1. The V gene end was trimmed by 8 bases and the J gene end by 6 bases; junction bases not matched to a gene: 11. Germline CDR1 reads SQVTM; CDR2 reads ANQGSEA. This CDR3 is built from 14 residues. CDR3 coding DNA: TGCAGCTGCACCGGGACAGGGCCCGGTCAGCCCCAGCATTTT. It is translated as CSCTGTGPGQPQHF.

V and J are TRBV27 and TRBJ1-6; TRBD1 matches 9 bases. After removal of 5 bases from V and 8 bases from J, the junction contained 4 bases not matched to a gene. CDR3 length equals 14 residues. Germline V CDR1 and CDR2: MNHEY, SMNVEV (reference sequence). CDR3 region: CASSPGTGYSPLHF. For the CDR3, the DNA is TGTGCCAGCAGTCCCGGGACAGGGTATTCACCCCTCCACTTT.

V usage is TRBV11-2 and J usage is TRBJ2-3, with a weak D call TRBD2 (6 bases). The CDR3 consists of 18 residues. Deletions cut 0 bases from V and 5 bases from J, with 21 bases between. The germline CDR1 and CDR2 sequences are SGHAT and FQNNGV. The CDR3 protein is CASSLDLAGTKEGDTQYF. CDR3 coding DNA: TGTGCCAGCAGCTTAGATCTGGCGGGGACCAAGGAAGGAGATACGCAGTATTTT.

The V and J genes are TRBV27 and TRBJ1-2, with D hard to call. The germline CDR1 and CDR2 sequences are MNHEY and SMNVEV (reference sequence). The CDR3 is 14 residues long. The V gene lost 0 bases and the J gene lost 4 bases, with 9 bases spanning the gap. CDR3 loop: CASSLSSGFYGYTF. The CDR3, as DNA: TGTGCCAGCAGTTTATCTTCGGGATTCTATGGCTACACCTTC.

This chain links TRBV7-2 with TRBJ2-1, with 7 bases identical to TRBD2. The CDR3 has 14 amino acids. Per the germline V gene, CDR1 is SGHTA and CDR2 is FQGNSA. The V segment lost 5 bases and the J segment 7 bases; nucleotides outside the gene matches: 8. The CDR3 region has the DNA TGTGCCAGCAGCAACCCTGCGGGAGCGAATGAGCAGTTCTTC. Amino acids: CASSNPAGANEQFF.

The chain employs TRBV9 and TRBJ2-3, with 7 bases identical to TRBD1. V gave up 2 bases and J gave up 4 bases; unmatched junction bases: 1. The CDR3 totals 13 residues. The germline V gene has CDR1 SGDLS and CDR2 YYNGEE. The CDR3 DNA sequence: TGTGCCAGCAGCGTCGACAGGGCAGATACGCAGTATTTT. It specifies CASSVDRADTQYF.

This clone was seen once. This chain uses TRBV5-1 with TRBJ2-2; 9 nucleotides align to TRBD2. Looked up from germline, CDR1 is SGHRS and CDR2 is YFSETQ. CDR3 length: 15 residues. J lost 6 bases, V lost 5 bases, and 8 bases had no gene match. The CDR3 region is CASSPAGGQAGELFF. Here the CDR3 DNA reads TGCGCCAGCAGTCCGGCGGGAGGGCAAGCCGGGGAGCTGTTTTTT.

This chain joins TRBV28 and TRBJ1-6; possible D gene TRBD1, 5 bases. Germline V lookup: CDR1 MDHEN, CDR2 SYDVKM. Deletions cut 7 bases from V and 8 bases from J, with 21 bases between. CDR3 length equals 16 residues. Written as DNA, the CDR3 is TGTGCCAGCACCCCTCGGGGGAAAAGGCAGGATTCACCCCTCCACTTT. Residues: CASTPRGKRQDSPLHF.

This chain uses TRBV11-3 with TRBJ1-2, with 7 bases identical to TRBD1. V lost 0 bases to trimming and J lost 8 bases; unmatched junction nucleotides: 12. CDR1 is SGHNT, CDR2 YENEEA, per germline. The CDR3 has 16 amino acids. The CDR3 is CASSLETTGAAQGYTF. CDR3 nucleotides: TGTGCCAGCAGCTTAGAGACAACAGGGGCAGCACAGGGCTACACCTTC.

The V and J genes are TRBV14 and TRBJ1-1, with unresolved D. The V end lost 3 bases, the J end lost 1 base, and 9 bases lay between the germline ends. Per germline, CDR1 SGHDN and CDR2 FVKESK. The CDR3 totals 14 residues. The CDR3 loop reads CASSHAGSNTEAFF. The CDR3 DNA reads TGTGCCAGCAGCCACGCAGGCTCGAACACTGAAGCTTTCTTT.

The chain links TRBV29-1 to TRBJ1-5; D is perhaps TRBD1 (5 bases). Per germline, CDR1 SQVTM and CDR2 ANQGSEA. The CDR3 loop spans 13 amino acids. Trimming removed 3 bases from V and 5 bases from J, with 11 bases in between. CDR3 loop: CSVEGGVDQPQHF. DNA for the CDR3: TGCAGCGTTGAGGGGGGGGTCGATCAGCCCCAGCATTTT.

V and J are TRBV24-1 and TRBJ2-3; D is perhaps TRBD2 (6 bases). CDR1 KGHDR and CDR2 SFDVKD come from the germline V gene. The CDR3 spans 15 residues. V lost 4 bases and J 2 bases, leaving 12 bases between the germline ends. CDR3 sequence: CATSDNGLTTDTQYF. The CDR3 nucleotides are TGTGCCACCAGTGACAATGGACTAACCACAGATACGCAGTATTTT.

The chain combines TRBV28 with TRBJ1-2; the match to TRBD1 covers 7 bases. Germline V gene sequence: CDR1 MDHEN, CDR2 SYDVKM. The CDR3 totals 15 residues. V shed 3 bases and J 6 bases; nucleotides not matched to a gene: 10. The CDR3 DNA follows: TGTGCCAGCAGTTTCGAGGGGGCGCCTAGGCATGGCTACACCTTC. This gives the protein CASSFEGAPRHGYTF.

This clone has a handful of counts. The genes are TRBV5-1 and TRBJ2-7, with TRBD2 identical over 13 bases. This CDR3 has 14 amino acids. The germline CDR1 and CDR2 sequences are SGHRS and YFSETQ. Trimming at V came to 4 bases and at J to 5 bases, leaving 3 bases not matched to a gene. In DNA form, the CDR3 reads TGCGCCAGCAGCCGCGGGACTAGCGGGGACGAGCAGTACTTC. Translated, it gives CASSRGTSGDEQYF.

V gene TRBV27 combines with J gene TRBJ2-2, with D unresolved. Trimming shortened V by 1 base and J by 1 base, and 10 bases separated the two germline ends. The CDR3 contains 16 residues. Germline V lookup: CDR1 MNHEY, CDR2 SMNVEV (reference sequence). CDR3 DNA sequence: TGTGCCAGCAGTTTATTGGGCCGGATGAACACCGGGGAGCTGTTTTTT. Translating gives CASSLLGRMNTGELFF.

This clone was counted a single time. The chain has TRBV11-2 and TRBJ2-7; the match to TRBD1 covers 11 bases. CDR1 SGHAT and CDR2 FQNNGV come from the germline V gene. This CDR3 region has 15 residues. Trimming removed 5 bases from V and 4 bases from J; junction bases left unmatched: 7. The CDR3 here is CASSPGQGGIYEQYV. DNA for the CDR3: TGTGCCAGCAGCCCGGGACAGGGGGGAATTTACGAGCAGTACGTC.

In its sample, this clone was seen a few times. V usage is TRBV4-2 and J usage is TRBJ2-7; D call uncertain. CDR1 LGHNA and CDR2 YNFKEQ come from the germline V gene. V was clipped by 3 bases and J by 7 bases, with 13 bases between them. The CDR3 runs 13 residues. CDR3 nucleotide sequence: TGTGCCAGCAGCCAGGGCGAATTTAGGGAGCAGTACTTC. Translation gives CASSQGEFREQYF.